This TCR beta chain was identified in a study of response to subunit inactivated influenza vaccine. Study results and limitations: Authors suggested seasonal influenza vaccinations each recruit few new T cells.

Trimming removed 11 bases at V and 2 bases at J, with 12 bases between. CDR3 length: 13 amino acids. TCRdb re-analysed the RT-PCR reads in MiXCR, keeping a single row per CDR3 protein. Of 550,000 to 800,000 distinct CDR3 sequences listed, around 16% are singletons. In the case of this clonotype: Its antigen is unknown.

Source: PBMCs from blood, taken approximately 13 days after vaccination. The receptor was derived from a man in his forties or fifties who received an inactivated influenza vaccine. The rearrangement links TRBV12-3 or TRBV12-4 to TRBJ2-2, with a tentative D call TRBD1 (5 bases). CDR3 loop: CAATRDNTGELFF. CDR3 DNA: TGTGCCGCCACCAGGGATAACACCGGGGAGCTGTTTTTT.